The 29 T cell receptor beta chains presented below share a single source sample, sequenced in a study of T-cell memory formation after mild COVID-19 (dated by TCRdb to the early 2020s). The library was prepared using 5' RACE. Reads for this sample came from an Illumina NovaSeq 6000. TCRdb trimmed the raw reads at Q25, called clones with MiXCR and kept productive beta chains. CDR3 protein duplicates are merged, each entry listing the most common genes and DNA. The sample includes hundreds of thousands of distinct CDR3 sequences, with 16% observed a single time. Of the sample, 22% falls within the top ten clones. Sequencing input: PBMCs or a T cell subset sorted from them (not recorded which). The receptors come from a young man who had mild COVID-19 (a few samples of this study predate the infection). The sample titles of this study are shuffled in the database, so cell type and time point are left out; the donor was told from shared clones.

V is TRBV9 and J is TRBJ2-7; the match to TRBD1 covers 11 bases. The V gene's germline CDR1 is SGDLS and CDR2 YYNGEE. The CDR3 is 17 amino acids. The V segment lost 1 base and the J segment 5 bases; nucleotides outside the gene matches: 11. As DNA, the CDR3 is TGTGCCAGCAGCGTAAGTGCCCGGACAGGGGGCCCCCACGAGCAGTACTTC. Its protein is CASSVSARTGGPHEQYF.

The V call is TRBV6-6, the J call TRBJ1-1; 8 positions agree with TRBD1. J lost 7 bases, V lost 0 bases, and 4 bases had no gene match. CDR3 size: 14 residues. Germline V gene lookup returns CDR1 MNHNY and CDR2 SVGAGI (reference sequence). The CDR3 region is CASSYSGTGREAFF. For the CDR3, the DNA is TGTGCCAGCAGTTACTCAGGGACAGGACGTGAAGCTTTCTTT.

This clonotype was seen only a few times. This chain links TRBV25-1 with TRBJ2-7; D unclear. V was pared by 7 bases and J by 3 bases, with 7 bases between. The CDR3 is 11 amino acids. Looked up from germline, CDR1 is MGHDK and CDR2 is SYGVNS. CDR3 in amino acids: CASKRNYEQYF. CDR3 nucleotide sequence: TGTGCCAGCAAACGTAACTACGAGCAGTACTTC.

This clonotype was found a few times. The rearrangement uses TRBV4-1 and TRBJ1-5; 7 bases match TRBD1. Per germline, CDR1 MGHRA and CDR2 YSYEKL. This CDR3 region has 17 residues. The V segment lost 0 bases and the J segment 1 base; nucleotides outside the gene matches: 6. CDR3 sequence reads: CASSQDPTGKSNQPQHF. CDR3 DNA sequence: TGCGCCAGCAGCCAAGATCCGACAGGGAAGAGCAATCAGCCCCAGCATTTT.

This clonotype has ten or more counts. This rearrangement joins TRBV7-9 to TRBJ1-1; the D is unclear. Trimming left V 1 base short and J 1 base short, with 7 bases between. The germline V gene encodes CDR1 SEHNR and CDR2 FQNEAQ (reference sequence). The CDR3 sequence is 14 residues long. CDR3 amino acids: CASSLGKPNTEAFF. Written as DNA, the CDR3 is TGTGCCAGCAGCTTAGGCAAACCGAACACTGAAGCTTTCTTT. Drawing the rest from reference TRBV7-9 and TRBJ1-1, the complete variable domain is DTGVSQNPRHKITKRGQNVTFRCDPISEHNRLYWYRQTLGQGPEFLTYFQNEAQLEKSRLLSDRFSAERPKGSFSTLEIQRTEQGDSAMYLCASSLGKPNTEAFFGQGTRLTVV.

This clonotype appeared a few times. This chain connects TRBV11-3 to TRBJ2-7; perhaps D is TRBD1 or TRBD2 (5 bases each). The germline gives CDR1 SGHNT, CDR2 YENEEA. The V end was cut by 5 bases, the J end by 6 bases, with 14 bases between. The length of the CDR3 is 13 residues. DNA of the CDR3: TGTGCCAGCAGCATCGGGACCCACGGCGAGCAGTACTTC. It encodes CASSIGTHGEQYF.

V gene TRBV7-2 combines with J gene TRBJ1-4, with D hard to call. The CDR3 extends over 15 amino acids. Trimming shortened V by 5 bases and J by 10 bases, and 20 bases separated the two germline ends. CDR1 and CDR2 (germline): SGHTA, FQGNSA. The CDR3 protein is CASSPGGPRAGKLFF. CDR3 nucleotide sequence: TGTGCCAGCAGCCCTGGCGGGCCGAGGGCGGGAAAACTGTTTTTT. The whole variable domain, remainder taken from reference TRBV7-2 and TRBJ1-4, is GAGVSQSPSNKVTEKGKDVELRCDPISGHTALYWYRQSLGQGLEFLIYFQGNSAPDKSGLPSDRFSAERTGGSVSTLTIQRTQQEDSAVYLCASSPGGPRAGKLFFGSGTQLSVL.

This clonotype occurred a few times. This chain connects TRBV5-5 to TRBJ2-1; the match to TRBD2 covers 8 bases. From germline, CDR1 is SGHKS and CDR2 YYEKEE (reference sequence). After removal of 7 bases from V and 8 bases from J, the junction contained 8 bases not matched to a gene. The length of the CDR3 is 13 residues. In DNA form, the CDR3 reads TGTGCCAGCGGGCTAGGACTAGCCCATGAGCAGTTCTTC. It translates to CASGLGLAHEQFF.

This clonotype was found a few times. The CDR3 reads CASRGTGSNSPLHF. The DNA of the CDR3 is TGTGCCAGCAGGGGGACAGGATCTAATTCACCCCTCCACTTT. The V gene is TRBV9, the J gene TRBJ1-6, with TRBD1 matching over 8 bases. The V gene's germline CDR1 is SGDLS and CDR2 YYNGEE. The CDR3 spans 14 residues. Unmatched junction bases numbered 4, after V lost 5 bases and J lost 6 bases.

The chain uses TRBV11-2 and TRBJ2-1; possible D gene TRBD2, 5 bases. Between the trimmed V and J ends, which lost 7 bases and 0 bases, there was a span of 22 bases. This CDR3 region has 18 residues. The germline CDR1 and CDR2 sequences are SGHAT and FQNNGV. In nucleotides, the CDR3 is TGTGCCAGCACCCTCCGCACCATGACGGGGAGCTCCTACAATGAGCAGTTCTTC. It is translated as CASTLRTMTGSSYNEQFF.

This clonotype was counted only a few times. The chain couples TRBV12-3 or TRBV12-4 to TRBJ1-5, with D uncertain. The CDR3 is 14 residues long. V lost 6 bases to trimming and J lost 0 bases, with 9 bases between them. CDR3 DNA: TGTGCCAGCAGCTTACATGATAGCAATCAGCCCCAGCATTTT. Encoded protein: CASSLHDSNQPQHF.

The gene calls are TRBV25-1 and TRBJ2-5; D is uncertain. CDR1 is MGHDK, CDR2 SYGVNS, per germline. Trimming shortened V by 0 bases and J by 5 bases, and 10 bases separated the two germline ends. There are 14 residues in the CDR3. DNA for the CDR3: TGTGCCAGCAGTGAATATGAGGCGTCCGAGACCCAGTACTTC. The encoded protein is CASSEYEASETQYF.

In this sample, this clonotype turned up many times. This chain joins TRBV20-1 and TRBJ1-4; D call uncertain. This CDR3 comprises 14 residues. V dropped 0 bases and J dropped 7 bases, with 12 bases sitting between them. Germline CDR1 reads DFQATT; CDR2 reads SNEGSKA (reference sequence). In DNA form, the CDR3 reads TGCAGTGCTAGAGATGTGGTGGGTGGTGAAAAACTGTTTTTT. Translating gives CSARDVVGGEKLFF.

J is TRBJ1-1 and V is TRBV11-2; D remains unclear. This CDR3 is 13 amino acids long. CDR1 and CDR2 from the germline V gene are SGHAT and FQNNGV. Trimming removed 0 bases from V and 2 bases from J, with 4 bases in between. The CDR3 loop is CASSLETNTEAFF. CDR3 coding DNA: TGTGCCAGCAGCTTAGAGACCAACACTGAAGCTTTCTTT. Looking up the rest from reference TRBV11-2 and TRBJ1-1 gives the full variable domain: EAGVAQSPRYKIIEKRQSVAFWCNPISGHATLYWYQQILGQGPKLLIQFQNNGVVDDSQLPKDRFSAERLKGVDSTLKIQPAKLEDSAVYLCASSLETNTEAFFGQGTRLTVV.

This clonotype occurred a few times. This sequence joins TRBV5-1 and TRBJ2-5; TRBD1 agrees at 7 bases. Trimming cost V 5 bases and J 5 bases; bases outside gene matches: 9. The CDR3 sequence is 14 residues long. From germline, CDR1 is SGHRS and CDR2 YFSETQ. CDR3 in DNA: TGCGCCAGCAGGACCGGGACAGTGGGGGAGACCCAGTACTTC. It translates to CASRTGTVGETQYF.

There are a few counts of this clonotype. The rearrangement links TRBV9 to TRBJ2-2; 8 bases are a match to TRBD1. J was trimmed by 6 bases and V by 9 bases; bases with no gene match: 16. This CDR3 has 16 residues. CDR1 is SGDLS and CDR2 is YYNGEE in the germline V gene. The CDR3 here is CATSGQGGIAAGELFF. For the CDR3, the DNA is TGTGCCACCAGTGGACAGGGAGGTATAGCGGCCGGGGAGCTGTTTTTT.

The chain links TRBV7-3 to TRBJ2-2, with no clear D. Trimming took off 2 bases at V and 3 bases at J, with 13 bases between the two ends. This CDR3 has 16 residues. CDR1 is SGHTA, CDR2 FQGTGA, per germline. The CDR3 DNA reads TGTGCCAGCAGCTTAGGAGTGGGGATCGACACCGGGGAGCTGTTTTTT. Its protein is CASSLGVGIDTGELFF.

This clonotype was observed a handful of times. This rearrangement joins TRBV10-1 to TRBJ2-7; D is unclear. There are 15 residues in the CDR3. Per germline, CDR1 WNHNN and CDR2 SYGVQD (reference sequence). Trimming pared 0 bases from V and 6 bases from J, leaving 15 bases between. The CDR3 loop reads CASSESVRRSGEQYF. The CDR3 DNA follows: TGCGCCAGCAGTGAGTCTGTCCGCCGGTCTGGCGAGCAGTACTTC.

A few counts support this clonotype. The rearrangement links TRBV7-8 to TRBJ2-1, with 7 bases that match TRBD1. The ends lost 5 bases at V and 7 bases at J; junction bases unmatched: 11. The CDR3 has 15 residues. Germline V gene lookup returns CDR1 SGHVS and CDR2 FQNEAQ. CDR3 bases: TGTGCCAGCAGCGTGGGGACAGCTAGTTTAAATGAGCAGTTCTTC. It codes for CASSVGTASLNEQFF.

The chain is built from TRBV2 and TRBJ1-2; unclear D gene. There are 14 residues in the CDR3. Trimming stripped 2 bases from V and 4 bases from J, with 11 bases between. Germline values: CDR1 SNHLY, CDR2 FYNNEI. CDR3 region: CASSESGSGYGYTF. The CDR3 DNA follows: TGTGCCAGCAGTGAATCCGGGTCTGGCTATGGCTACACCTTC.

This chain links TRBV29-1 with TRBJ2-2, with D perhaps TRBD1 (5 bases). The CDR3 is 15 amino acids. Trimming stripped 4 bases from V and 0 bases from J, with 12 bases between. The germline CDR1 and CDR2 sequences are SQVTM and ANQGSEA. CDR3 sequence reads: CSVGKGMANTGELFF. The CDR3 coding sequence is TGCAGCGTTGGCAAGGGGATGGCGAACACCGGGGAGCTGTTTTTT.

This clonotype was picked up a small number of times. V is TRBV4-1 and J is TRBJ1-4, with 7 bases that match TRBD1. Germline CDR1 MGHRA, CDR2 YSYEKL. Trimming removed 4 bases from V and 3 bases from J; junction bases left unmatched: 8. This CDR3 has 16 amino acids. The CDR3 DNA reads TGCGCCAGCAGCCGAAAAGAGGGGGCGCCTAATGAAAAACTGTTTTTT. It yields the protein CASSRKEGAPNEKLFF.

The CDR3 nucleotides are TGCAGTGCTAGAGCGGGGGAGGGATTTTACGAGCAGTACTTC. Translation: CSARAGEGFYEQYF. J is TRBJ2-7 and V is TRBV20-1; 7 positions agree with TRBD2. Germline loops: CDR1 DFQATT, CDR2 SNEGSKA (reference sequence). CDR3 length: 14 amino acids. Unmatched junction bases numbered 7, after V lost 1 base and J lost 4 bases.

This clonotype was counted between two and nine times. The chain links TRBV12-3 or TRBV12-4 to TRBJ1-1; no clear D. This CDR3 contains 14 residues. Deletions cut 3 bases from V and 0 bases from J, with 8 bases between. CDR3 sequence reads: CASSFEDLNTEAFF. As DNA, the CDR3 is TGTGCCAGCAGTTTTGAGGATTTGAACACTGAAGCTTTCTTT.

The chain combines TRBV20-1 with TRBJ2-4, with TRBD2 matching 15 bases. Trimming took 5 bases from V and 2 from J; bases not matched to a gene: 7. Germline CDR1 and CDR2: DFQATT and SNEGSKA (reference sequence). The CDR3 has 17 residues. The CDR3 here is CSASSGTSGGPKNIQYF. The CDR3 bases are TGCAGTGCTTCTTCCGGGACTAGCGGGGGGCCCAAAAACATTCAGTACTTC.

The chain combines TRBV29-1 with TRBJ1-2, with D possibly matching TRBD1 (6 bases). V was clipped by 3 bases and J by 4 bases, with 12 bases between them. The length of the CDR3 is 13 residues. Germline V gives CDR1 SQVTM, CDR2 ANQGSEA. The CDR3 spells CSVEQQGVYGYTF. The CDR3 DNA reads TGCAGCGTTGAGCAACAGGGAGTCTATGGCTACACCTTC. The complete variable domain, with remaining parts taken from reference TRBV29-1 and TRBJ1-2, reads SAVISQKPSRDICQRGTSLTIQCQVDSQVTMMFWYRQQPGQSLTLIATANQGSEATYESGFVIDKFPISRPNLTFSTLTVSNMSPEDSSIYLCSVEQQGVYGYTFGSGTRLTVV.

The chain couples TRBV5-1 to TRBJ2-2, with no clear D. Germline V gene lookup returns CDR1 SGHRS and CDR2 YFSETQ. The CDR3 runs 14 residues. V shed 4 bases and J shed 2 bases, with 9 bases lying between them. CDR3 nucleotides: TGCGCCAGCAGCCCGGACCAAAACACCGGGGAGCTGTTTTTT. This codes for CASSPDQNTGELFF.

The rearrangement uses TRBV4-3 and TRBJ1-2, with D uncertain. V lost 0 bases and J 4 bases, leaving 12 bases between the germline ends. The CDR3 loop spans 15 amino acids. From germline, CDR1 is LGHNA and CDR2 YSLEER. The CDR3 bases are TGCGCCAGCAGCCAAGAGGTTCTTCGGGGCTATGGCTACACCTTC. It yields the protein CASSQEVLRGYGYTF.

A few counts support this clonotype. The chain carries TRBV12-3 or TRBV12-4 and TRBJ2-7, with TRBD1 matching over 8 bases. CDR3 length: 13 amino acids. V lost 8 bases and J lost 4; bases outside the gene matches: 7. In DNA, the CDR3 is TGTGCCAGCGGTCCAGGGGGCTTGTACGAGCAGTACTTC. This gives the protein CASGPGGLYEQYF.